Below, one T cell receptor beta chain is given with its context. Its cognate antigen is unknown. The sample belongs to a study of T cell responses to AZD1222 COVID-19 vaccine. Findings of the study overall: Researchers took repertoire samples only after the peak T cell response had come. Donor demographics were predominantly white British with a female majority; clonal diversity may be underestimated.

Libraries were prepared by immunoSEQ multiplex PCR; TCRdb keeps only in-frame clonotypes and omits some of them. The table shows about 42,000 clones, with over 80% occurring only once. The clonotype was recovered from an adult who received the AZD1222 COVID-19 vaccine. Sequencing was performed on peripheral blood, taken 28 days after the second AZD1222 dose.

The CDR3 sequence is CASSYLRLAGDGYTF. The CDR3 nucleotides read TGTGCCAGCAGTTACTTAAGATTGGCAGGGGACGGCTACACCTTC. The chain links TRBV6-5 to TRBJ1-2; D may be TRBD1 (6 bases). Trimming took 1 base from V and 8 from J, leaving 17 bases between them. The CDR3 has 15 residues. Germline lookup yields CDR1 MNHEY and CDR2 SVGAGI.